A selection of T cell receptor beta chains follows, all from one sample in a study of blood T cell repertoires in COVID-19. Using immunoSEQ multiplex PCR, the repertoire was profiled, and TCRdb retains in-frame clones only, with some absent. The sample carries some 130,000 clones, around three quarters recorded once. The sequencing input was peripheral blood. These receptors originate from a woman older than 75 with acute or convalescent COVID-19. CDR3s leave out the opening cysteine and the closing phenylalanine or tryptophan.

v_call cdr3_aa
TRBV12-3/TRBV12-4 ASSSQGARGYT
TRBV5-1 ASSLVETNEQF
TRBV19 ASSRRRGAGTGNANYGYT
TRBV7-3 ASSPNGGDYGYT
TRBV6-6 ASSYSSNRGEQY
TRBV19 ASSPGLEGYT
TRBV19 ASSPLQGASGYGYT
TRBV27 ASSIRQRGGEKLF
TRBV30 AWRGLAGAKNIQY
TRBV4-3 ASSQSGAYNEQF
TRBV28 ASSFLPSGGRSYNEQF
TRBV9 ASSPGTGAAYGYT
TRBV5-1 ASSFPGGDTQY
TRBV5-8 ASSLRPGGWKAF
TRBV3-1/TRBV3-2 ASSQGLRAGSSPYPLSTDTQY
TRBV6-5 ASRAGGFVQETQY
TRBV7-2 ASSSDRSQPQH
TRBV27 ASSLYLERSQETQY
TRBV19 ASSRRQGARDLYGYT
TRBV2 ASQPDRVGGNTIY
TRBV5-1 ASGTGQAGGIYEQY
TRBV7-6 ASSSGTLAGAYRNEQF
TRBV2 ASSLLGLAGSNEQF
TRBV18 ASSPETGANYGYT
TRBV19 ASSATGVHGYT
TRBV7-8 ASSALVGSNQPQH
TRBV2 ASREDRGYGYT
TRBV10-3 AIRAGQSNSPLH
TRBV9 ASSATGPNYGYT
TRBV10-3 AISAQGKNSGNTIY
TRBV7-8 ASSSLRGGSSYNEQF
TRBV27 ASSSHPTGRQETQY
TRBV13 ASSLGSKTQY
TRBV9 ASSVAGTGNTGELF
TRBV28 ASSPHAGTGDQPQH
TRBV4-3 ASSPGDYTDTQY
TRBV11-2 ASSFRGNTGELF
TRBV3-1/TRBV3-2 ASRLSGVNTEAF
TRBV7-2 ASSPLGGGVTEAF
TRBV24-1 ATSDTIANTGELF
TRBV19 ASSSPGQGNYGYT
TRBV5-1 ASSLAGGPDGELF
TRBV7-2 ASSLVTSGRNEQF
TRBV12-3/TRBV12-4 ASSLDRDQPQH
TRBV9 ASSGTGGGQPQH
TRBV5-6 ASSLVYRGGGYT
TRBV6-5 ASSSFDFSSGNTIY
TRBV10-3 AISRDNQETQY
TRBV24-1 ATSDPGGPNEKLF
TRBV2 ASTLRQFSGNTIY
TRBV19 ASSIVGEFGAKNIQY
TRBV2 ASRNDRGRDETQY
TRBV5-4 ASSQGQTFYGYT